This is a list of T cell receptor beta chains from one sample in a study of T cell responses to AZD1222 COVID-19 vaccine. Here immunoSEQ multiplex PCR was the method, and the copy in TCRdb shows in-frame clones only, minus some. Of more than 95,000 clones in the sample, about 93% were seen once. Sequences were derived from peripheral blood, sampled on day 0 of AZD1222 vaccination. These receptors all come from an adult in good health. Each CDR3 is given with its conserved first and last residue. D genes are given only for firm matches. Expanded clones get a size class; other rows say once, few or many, or leave the size out.

CDR3 DNA,CDR3 protein,V gene,D gene,clone size,J gene
TGCGCCAGCAGCCAAGAAGGGGGAGCGGCCTACAATGAGCAGTTCTTC,CASSQEGGAAYNEQFF,TRBV4-1,-,-,TRBJ2-1
TGTGCCAGCTCACTCATCTCCTACGAGCAGTACTTC,CASSLISYEQYF,TRBV18,-,-,TRBJ2-7
TGCGCCAGCAGCCAACTGGACTCACTAGTTGGCTATGGCTACACCTTC,CASSQLDSLVGYGYTF,TRBV4-1,-,-,TRBJ1-2
TGCGCCAGCAGCTTCCGGGGGGCCCCAGATACGCAGTATTTT,CASSFRGAPDTQYF,TRBV5-1,-,-,TRBJ2-3
TGCAGTGCTAGTAGTGGTTTAGCGAGCTCCTACAATGAGCAGTTCTTC,CSASSGLASSYNEQFF,TRBV20-1,-,-,TRBJ2-1
TGTGCCAGCAGCTTAGCGGGAAGCTACAATGAGCAGTTCTTC,CASSLAGSYNEQFF,TRBV7-9,-,-,TRBJ2-1
TGTGCCAGCAGTGAATTTGTCTGGGGGGCACGGGGTGAGCAGTTCTTC,CASSEFVWGARGEQFF,TRBV6-1,-,few,TRBJ2-1
TGTGCCAGTAGAAGGGCAACAGGGGGAAACCCTGAAGCTTTCTTT,CASRRATGGNPEAFF,TRBV19,TRBD1,-,TRBJ1-1
TGCGCCAGCAGCCGTGGGACAGAGATTCCTGAAGCTTTCTTT,CASSRGTEIPEAFF,TRBV5-1,TRBD1,-,TRBJ1-1
TGTGCCAGCAGCCCACAAGGGATTAACTCCGAGCAGTACTTC,CASSPQGINSEQYF,TRBV9,-,-,TRBJ2-7
TGTGCCAGCTCACCACTGAAGGGACAGCCCGGGGATGAGCAGTTCTTC,CASSPLKGQPGDEQFF,TRBV18,TRBD1,-,TRBJ2-1
TGTGCCAGTAGTATAGGGGGGCCTAGCGGGAGCCACGAGCAGTACTTC,CASSIGGPSGSHEQYF,TRBV19,TRBD2,-,TRBJ2-7
TGTGCCAGCAGTAACCAGGGACAGCATAATTCACCCCTCCACTTT,CASSNQGQHNSPLHF,TRBV6-6,TRBD1,-,TRBJ1-6
TGTGCCAGCAGCGAACACAGGGTTCAGCATGGCTACACCTTC,CASSEHRVQHGYTF,TRBV21-1,-,-,TRBJ1-2
TGTGCCAGCATGGGGTTAGACACTGAAGCTTTCTTT,CASMGLDTEAFF,TRBV28,-,-,TRBJ1-1
TGTGCCAGCTCACCCGGGACAGGGTATGAGCAGTTCTTC,CASSPGTGYEQFF,TRBV18,TRBD1,-,TRBJ2-1
TGTGCCAGCAGCGGGACCGGGACCATTGGTGAAAAACTGTTTTTT,CASSGTGTIGEKLFF,TRBV2,-,-,TRBJ1-4
TGTGCCACCAGTGATTTTGACAGTCTCTCTGGAAACACCATATATTTT,CATSDFDSLSGNTIYF,TRBV24-1,-,-,TRBJ1-3
TGCAGTGCGCGGGGGACAGAGGAAGCTTTCTTT,CSARGTEEAFF,TRBV20-1,TRBD1,-,TRBJ1-1
TGCGCCAGCAGCGTTCGTTCCTACAATGAGCAGTTCTTC,CASSVRSYNEQFF,TRBV5-1,-,-,TRBJ2-1
TGTGCCAGCTCACCAACCGGGACAGGGGGTCCCTACGAGCAGTACTTC,CASSPTGTGGPYEQYF,TRBV18,TRBD1,-,TRBJ2-7
TGTGCCAGCAGTTTGGCCAGCGGGCGCACCGGGGAGCTGTTTTTT,CASSLASGRTGELFF,TRBV27,-,once,TRBJ2-2
TGCGCCAGCAGCCAAGATGGGGACAGGGGGCCGGGGTACACCTTC,CASSQDGDRGPGYTF,TRBV4-3,TRBD1,-,TRBJ1-2
TGTGCCAGCTTAACTAGCAATGAGCAGTTCTTC,CASLTSNEQFF,TRBV6-4,-,-,TRBJ2-1
TGTGCCAGCATCCTTGACTTCAATGAGCAGTTCTTC,CASILDFNEQFF,TRBV2,-,-,TRBJ2-1
TGTGCCAGCAGTGAAGTTGGGATGGGAATGAGGGCTTTCTTT,CASSEVGMGMRAFF,TRBV25-1,-,-,TRBJ1-1
TGCGCCAGCAGCTTGGTAGCGGGAGGGCCAGAGACCCAGTACTTC,CASSLVAGGPETQYF,TRBV5-1,TRBD2,-,TRBJ2-5
TGCGCCGGGAGGGACCCTAAGTCCCTTAACACCGGGGAGCTGTTTTTT,CAGRDPKSLNTGELFF,TRBV5-1,TRBD2,-,TRBJ2-2
TGTGCCAGCAGTTTATTAGGCTTTGAAGCTTTCTTT,CASSLLGFEAFF,TRBV28,-,-,TRBJ1-1
TGTGCCAGCTCCCCATTTGGAACTGAAGCTTTCTTT,CASSPFGTEAFF,TRBV18,-,-,TRBJ1-1
TGTGCCAGCAGCCCGACCCCCCGAACCTTTTATGGCTACACCTTC,CASSPTPRTFYGYTF,TRBV3-1/TRBV3-2,-,-,TRBJ1-2
TGTGCCAGCATCTCGAAGGACAGGGCGTCTAAGTATTCACCCCTCCACTTT,CASISKDRASKYSPLHF,TRBV5-4,TRBD1,-,TRBJ1-6
TGTGCCAGCAGCTGGGAAGCCCGCACAGATACGCAGTATTTT,CASSWEARTDTQYF,TRBV7-3,-,few,TRBJ2-3
TGTGCCAGCAGCGCCGGAACAGGGTTCCCCGGGGAGCTGTTTTTT,CASSAGTGFPGELFF,TRBV7-3,-,once,TRBJ2-2
TGTGCCAGTAGTGGCTCTTACCGGGCTTTCTTT,CASSGSYRAFF,TRBV19,-,-,TRBJ1-1
TGCGCCAGCAGCTTTCTCCAGGGAGGGAACACCGGGGAGCTGTTTTTT,CASSFLQGGNTGELFF,TRBV5-1,-,-,TRBJ2-2
TGTGCCAGCAGCGCCAGACTAGTTAACACCGGGGAGCTGTTTTTT,CASSARLVNTGELFF,TRBV9,-,-,TRBJ2-2
TGTGCCACCAGCAGAGGGACCACCCGAGGGGAGCAGTACTTC,CATSRGTTRGEQYF,TRBV15,-,-,TRBJ2-7
TGTGCCAGCAGTTTGGCGGCGGGGTCGTACCAAGAGACCCAGTACTTC,CASSLAAGSYQETQYF,TRBV28,-,-,TRBJ2-5
TGTGCCAGCAGAAACAACCGGGAGGGCCTCTATGAGCAGTTCTTC,CASRNNREGLYEQFF,TRBV21-1,-,-,TRBJ2-1
TGTGCCAGCAGTTCCGGTCGACGCTCTGGTAGGGACAATGAGCAGTTCTTC,CASSSGRRSGRDNEQFF,TRBV7-9,-,-,TRBJ2-1
TGTGCCAGCAGCTTAACAGGGGGCTCTGGAAACACCATATATTTT,CASSLTGGSGNTIYF,TRBV9,TRBD1,-,TRBJ1-3
TGTGCCAGCTCAACACAGGGGGACGAGCAGTACTTC,CASSTQGDEQYF,TRBV7-2,TRBD1,-,TRBJ2-7
TGTGCCAGCAGTTACAGGGAGGACACTGAAGCTTTCTTT,CASSYREDTEAFF,TRBV27,-,-,TRBJ1-1
TGTGCCAGCAGCTTAATTCCCAGCGGGAGCGCAGTAGGTGAGCAGTTCTTC,CASSLIPSGSAVGEQFF,TRBV7-3,TRBD2,-,TRBJ2-1